The rows below give T cell receptor beta chains drawn from one sample of a study of T cell changes during pregnancy in multiple sclerosis. Profiling relied on immunoSEQ multiplex PCR, and the TCRdb table lists in-frame clones only, not all of them. The table has about 110,000 clones, 85% to 95% seen once. This sample comprised peripheral blood, obtained in the third trimester of pregnancy. These TCRs come from a female donor in good health, enrolled as a control in a pregnancy study. CDR3s include the opening cysteine and the closing phenylalanine or tryptophan. D genes are given only for firm matches. Only some rows state a clone size, as once, few, many or a class for expanded clones.

D,J,size,V,DNA,CDR3
TRBD2,TRBJ2-7,once,TRBV7-7,TGTGCTAGCAGCCTCGGACTAGCTAGCCACGAGCAGTACTTC,CASSLGLASHEQYF
TRBD2,TRBJ2-1,-,TRBV6-1,TGTGCCAGCAGTAAGCGGGGAGAGCAGTTCTTC,CASSKRGEQFF
TRBD1,TRBJ1-1,-,TRBV2,TGTGCCAGCAACTTAGGGACAGCCCCTGAAGCTTTCTTT,CASNLGTAPEAFF
-,TRBJ1-2,-,TRBV18,TGTGCCAGCTCACCCCGACAGGAACCCTATGGCTACACCTTC,CASSPRQEPYGYTF
TRBD2,TRBJ2-5,-,TRBV7-2,TGTGCCAGCAGCTTAGTACCCGGCGGGGGGTACCAAGAGACCCAGTACTTC,CASSLVPGGGYQETQYF
-,TRBJ2-3,-,TRBV6-4,TGTGCCAGCAGAGATATTGGAGACACAGATACGCAGTATTTT,CASRDIGDTDTQYF
TRBD1,TRBJ1-2,-,TRBV7-9,TGTGCCAGCGCGGACAGGGCCCTATCTGGCTACACCTTC,CASADRALSGYTF
TRBD1,TRBJ1-5,-,TRBV27,TGTGCCAGCAGGGACACAGGGGGCGAGCCCCAGCATTTT,CASRDTGGEPQHF
-,TRBJ2-7,-,TRBV6-5,TGTGCCAGCAGTTACTCGATCGTCAGGGCATACGAGCAGTACTTC,CASSYSIVRAYEQYF
-,TRBJ1-5,-,TRBV30,TGTGCCTGGAGCATAGGGACATCGGGCAATCAGCCCCAGCATTTT,CAWSIGTSGNQPQHF
TRBD2,TRBJ2-2,-,TRBV19,TGTGCCAGTAGGGTAGCGGGACCGAACACCGGGGAGCTGTTTTTT,CASRVAGPNTGELFF
TRBD1,TRBJ1-2,once,TRBV5-1,TGCGCCAGCAGCTCCGGGACAGGGATAATCTATGGCTACACCTTC,CASSSGTGIIYGYTF
TRBD1,TRBJ1-2,-,TRBV6-5,TGTGCCAGCAGCCGAGGACAGGAAGCCTATGGCTACACCTTC,CASSRGQEAYGYTF
TRBD1,TRBJ1-2,-,TRBV6-5,TGTGCCAGCAGCCCGGACAGGGGCGGCTATGGCTACACCTTC,CASSPDRGGYGYTF
-,TRBJ2-5,-,TRBV7-3,TGTGCCAGCAGCTTTGGGCAGCAAGAGACCCAGTACTTC,CASSFGQQETQYF
TRBD1,TRBJ1-2,-,TRBV30,TGTGCCTGGACTAACCCCGGGACAGGGAATGGCTACACCTTC,CAWTNPGTGNGYTF
-,TRBJ2-1,-,TRBV9,TGTGCCAGCAGCAATTCCGGAGCCCACAATGAGCAGTTCTTC,CASSNSGAHNEQFF
TRBD1,TRBJ1-5,-,TRBV7-2,TGTGCCAGCAGCCCCGGGACAGCTAGTGCGAGCAATCAGCCCCAGCATTTT,CASSPGTASASNQPQHF
-,TRBJ1-4,-,TRBV30,TGTGCCTGGAGTGTAACGGGAGTTGACGAAAAACTGTTTTTT,CAWSVTGVDEKLFF
TRBD1,TRBJ1-1,once,TRBV29-1,TGCAGCGCCACTCAAACCGGGACAGGGGGCACTGAAGCTTTCTTT,CSATQTGTGGTEAFF
TRBD1,TRBJ2-6,-,TRBV5-1,TGCGCCAGCAGCTTGACAGGGGGCTCTGGGGCCAACGTCCTGACTTTC,CASSLTGGSGANVLTF
TRBD1,TRBJ1-5,-,TRBV7-8,TGTGCCAGCAGAGCCGGGACAGGGGTTGGTCAGCCCCAGCATTTT,CASRAGTGVGQPQHF
TRBD1,TRBJ1-2,-,TRBV5-6,TGTGCCAGCACCTTGGGACAGGGGATCGGTGGCTACACCTTC,CASTLGQGIGGYTF
-,TRBJ1-1,-,TRBV9,TGTGCCAGCAGCGTCTGGGGGGAAACTGAAGCTTTCTTT,CASSVWGETEAFF
TRBD1,TRBJ2-1,-,TRBV7-3,TGTGCCAGCAGCTCGGGACAGGGATCCTACAATGAGCAGTTCTTC,CASSSGQGSYNEQFF
TRBD2,TRBJ2-1,-,TRBV5-4,TGTGCCAGCAGCAGGGGGGGACTAGCGGGGGGAGAGGAGCAGTTCTTC,CASSRGGLAGGEEQFF
-,TRBJ1-1,-,TRBV29-1,TGCAGCCCCGGGTCGAACACTGAAGCTTTCTTT,CSPGSNTEAFF
-,TRBJ2-1,once,TRBV7-2,TGTGCCAGCAGCCTAGACGGACAGTACCTCTACAATGAGCAGTTCTTC,CASSLDGQYLYNEQFF
-,TRBJ1-1,-,TRBV11-3,TGTGCCAGCAGCTTAGATCAAGGTTCGGGGGAAACTGAAGCTTTCTTT,CASSLDQGSGETEAFF
-,TRBJ1-5,-,TRBV7-8,TGTGCCAGCAGCTTAGAAATCCGGGTTCGGCAGCCCCAGCATTTT,CASSLEIRVRQPQHF
TRBD1,TRBJ1-2,-,TRBV5-1,TGCGCCAGCAGCGCCGGACAGGGCATCTATGGCTACACCTTC,CASSAGQGIYGYTF
-,TRBJ2-1,-,TRBV9,TGTGCCAGCAGCGTAGGACAGACTAGGGGTTCGTATGAGCAGTTCTTC,CASSVGQTRGSYEQFF
TRBD1,TRBJ2-7,-,TRBV27,TGTGCCAGCAGTTTAGCTCAGGGGGCCTACGAGCAGTACTTC,CASSLAQGAYEQYF
TRBD1,TRBJ1-2,-,TRBV30,TGTGCCTGGGTAACAGGGGGCGCCTATGGCTACACCTTC,CAWVTGGAYGYTF
-,TRBJ2-7,-,TRBV12-5,TGTGCTAGTGGTTTGGTAGTGTCAGGGAAGGGCCCATACGAGCAGTACTTC,CASGLVVSGKGPYEQYF
TRBD2,TRBJ2-3,-,TRBV7-2,TGTGCCAGCAGCTCCCTCACCGTTAGCGGGGGTAGCACAGATACGCAGTATTTT,CASSSLTVSGGSTDTQYF
TRBD2,TRBJ2-2,many,TRBV30,TGTGCCTGGAGAGGACTAGCGGGGGACACCGGGGAGCTGTTTTTT,CAWRGLAGDTGELFF
-,TRBJ1-1,-,TRBV25-1,TGTGCCAGCAGTGACCTTCACGGGAACACTGAAGCTTTCTTT,CASSDLHGNTEAFF
TRBD2,TRBJ2-3,-,TRBV9,TGTGCCAGCAGCCCGAGTAGCGGGGGGAACACAGATACGCAGTATTTT,CASSPSSGGNTDTQYF
-,TRBJ1-5,-,TRBV7-9,TGTGCCAGCAGCCTGGTCCTGTCGGGATTCAATCAGCCCCAGCATTTT,CASSLVLSGFNQPQHF
TRBD1,TRBJ1-4,-,TRBV9,TGTGCCAGCAGCGTAGAAGGGACAGGGGCAGGTGAAAAACTGTTTTTT,CASSVEGTGAGEKLFF
-,TRBJ1-2,-,TRBV27,TGTGCCAGCAGTTCCCGGGCCGAGGGTGGGCTCTATGGCTACACCTTC,CASSSRAEGGLYGYTF
-,TRBJ1-1,-,TRBV7-8,TGTGCCAGCAGCTTAGTTTTGGCCACTGAAGCTTTCTTT,CASSLVLATEAFF
-,TRBJ1-5,-,TRBV5-5,TGTGCCAGCAGCTTGGTAGGAGTAAATCAGCCCCAGCATTTT,CASSLVGVNQPQHF
-,TRBJ1-1,-,TRBV5-1,TGCGCCAGCAGCCACGGAGATGGAAACACTGAAGCTTTCTTT,CASSHGDGNTEAFF
-,TRBJ2-2,-,TRBV18,TGTGCCAGCTCACCGAGACACGCGAACACCGGGGAGCTGTTTTTT,CASSPRHANTGELFF
TRBD2,TRBJ2-4,-,TRBV5-4,TGTGCCAGCGCCCTCCGCAGCGGGGGGGTGGTCATTCAGTACTTC,CASALRSGGVVIQYF
TRBD1,TRBJ1-1,once,TRBV10-3,TGTGCCGTAGGACAGGAGGACACTGAAGCTTTCTTT,CAVGQEDTEAFF
-,TRBJ2-2,-,TRBV19,TGTGCCAGTAGTAGGGAGCCCAGGACAGACGCGAACACCGGGGAGCTGTTTTTT,CASSREPRTDANTGELFF
-,TRBJ2-1,-,TRBV30,TGTGCCTGGAGGGGCCCAAGCTCCTACAATGAGCAGTTCTTC,CAWRGPSSYNEQFF
-,TRBJ2-7,-,TRBV4-1,TGCGCCAGCAGCCATGCCGGTTCGGGCTACGAGCAGTACTTC,CASSHAGSGYEQYF
TRBD1,TRBJ1-1,-,TRBV4-1,TGCGCCAGCAGCCAAGATCCGGGACAGGGGGAAACTGAAGCTTTCTTT,CASSQDPGQGETEAFF
TRBD1,TRBJ2-3,once,TRBV9,TGTGCCAGCAGCGTAGGGGGACAGTTGACAGATACGCAGTATTTT,CASSVGGQLTDTQYF
TRBD1,TRBJ1-2,-,TRBV30,TGTGCACGGACAGGGCCCTCCTATGGCTACACCTTC,CARTGPSYGYTF
-,TRBJ1-6,-,TRBV19,TGTGCCAGTAGTAATTCGGGTAGTTCACCCCTCCACTTT,CASSNSGSSPLHF
TRBD1,TRBJ2-7,-,TRBV19,TGTGCCAGTAGTCCACCGGGACAGGGGCTCCACGAGCAGTACTTC,CASSPPGQGLHEQYF
TRBD1,TRBJ1-4,-,TRBV29-1,TGCAGCGTTATCCGGGACAGGGATGAAAAACTGTTTTTT,CSVIRDRDEKLFF
TRBD1,TRBJ2-7,-,TRBV4-1,TGCGCCAGCAGCCAAGATAGGTTAAGGGACAGGATCTACGAGCAGTACTTC,CASSQDRLRDRIYEQYF
-,TRBJ1-4,once,TRBV29-1,TGCAGCGTGCTTGGGGCCGATAATGAAAAACTGTTTTTT,CSVLGADNEKLFF